This T cell receptor (beta chain) was captured in a study of shared clonotypes between healthy human individuals. Study results and limitations: The naive CD4 repertoires of a handful of donors were compared, and approximately 4.7% of clonotypes were shared. Naive subsets generally exceeded memory subsets in estimated richness.

Only CD45RO-negative cells positively selected for CCR7 counted as naive CD8 cells, so terminally differentiated effector memory CD45RA+ cells were excluded. Deep-level running was used for the assay. Each subset's genomic DNA was shared equally among a number of immunoSEQ plates. Sequencing used immunoSEQ multiplex PCR; TCRdb keeps in-frame clones, though not all of them. The sample yields some 2.1 million clones, about 93% seen once. Comment on this clone: The antigen remains undetermined.

Germline CDR1 is MNHEY and CDR2 is SVGAGI. Trimming took 5 bases from V and 4 from J, leaving 9 bases between them. CDR3 length equals 12 residues. The sequence was obtained from a man between 18 and 35 years old in good health. Some clones in this sample may be carry-over from other donors' samples. The source material was naive CD8+ T cells from PBMCs. The chain joins TRBV6-5 to TRBJ2-7, with unresolved D. CDR3 region: CASSTNSYEQYF. The CDR3 nucleotides are TGTGCCAGCAGTACCAACAGTTACGAGCAGTACTTC.